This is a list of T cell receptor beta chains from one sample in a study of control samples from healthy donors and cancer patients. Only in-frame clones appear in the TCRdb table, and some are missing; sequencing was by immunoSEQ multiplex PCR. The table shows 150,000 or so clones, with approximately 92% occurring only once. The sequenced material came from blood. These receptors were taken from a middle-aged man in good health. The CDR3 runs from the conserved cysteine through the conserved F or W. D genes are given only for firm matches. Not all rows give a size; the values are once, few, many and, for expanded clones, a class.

cdr3_aa: CASSLDRVVEQYF; cdr3_nt: TGCGCCAGCAGCTTGGACAGGGTAGTCGAGCAGTACTTC; clone_size: NA; cdr3_length: 13; d_call: NA; j_call: TRBJ2-7; v_call: TRBV5-1
cdr3_aa: CASSLGGSSGNTIYF; cdr3_nt: TGTGCCAGCAGCTTAGGGGGAAGCTCTGGAAACACCATATATTTT; clone_size: NA; cdr3_length: 15; d_call: NA; j_call: TRBJ1-3; v_call: TRBV5-5
cdr3_aa: CASSWPSTDTQYF; cdr3_nt: TGTGCCAGCAGCTGGCCTAGCACAGATACGCAGTATTTT; clone_size: NA; cdr3_length: 13; d_call: NA; j_call: TRBJ2-3; v_call: TRBV5-6
cdr3_aa: CATSDSIPGTYGYTF; cdr3_nt: TGTGCCACCAGTGACTCGATACCCGGGACCTATGGCTACACCTTC; clone_size: NA; cdr3_length: 15; d_call: NA; j_call: TRBJ1-2; v_call: TRBV24-1
cdr3_aa: CASSNIYTEAFF; cdr3_nt: TGTGCCAGCAGTAATATTTACACTGAAGCTTTCTTT; clone_size: few; cdr3_length: 12; d_call: NA; j_call: TRBJ1-1; v_call: TRBV2
cdr3_aa: CSVLGAGAPGETQYF; cdr3_nt: TGCAGCGTTCTAGGAGCGGGGGCGCCGGGGGAGACCCAGTACTTC; clone_size: NA; cdr3_length: 15; d_call: TRBD2; j_call: TRBJ2-5; v_call: TRBV29-1
cdr3_aa: CSASRDSGGAGEQFF; cdr3_nt: TGCAGTGCTAGTCGCGATAGCGGGGGGGCAGGTGAGCAGTTCTTC; clone_size: NA; cdr3_length: 15; d_call: TRBD2; j_call: TRBJ2-1; v_call: TRBV20-1
cdr3_aa: CASSSQPGGGSPLHF; cdr3_nt: TGTGCCAGCAGCTCGCAGCCAGGGGGGGGTTCACCCCTCCACTTT; clone_size: NA; cdr3_length: 15; d_call: TRBD1; j_call: TRBJ1-6; v_call: TRBV7-9
cdr3_aa: CASRSGGAGELFF; cdr3_nt: TGTGCCAGCAGGAGCGGGGGGGCCGGGGAGCTGTTTTTT; clone_size: NA; cdr3_length: 13; d_call: TRBD2; j_call: TRBJ2-2; v_call: TRBV4-2
cdr3_aa: CSAVNQGNTIYF; cdr3_nt: TGCAGCGCTGTGAATCAAGGAAACACCATATATTTT; clone_size: NA; cdr3_length: 12; d_call: NA; j_call: TRBJ1-3; v_call: TRBV29-1
cdr3_aa: CASSKWTGIYEQYF; cdr3_nt: TGCGCCAGCAGCAAATGGACAGGGATTTACGAGCAGTACTTC; clone_size: NA; cdr3_length: 14; d_call: TRBD1; j_call: TRBJ2-7; v_call: TRBV5-1
cdr3_aa: CASSLSGISYEQYF; cdr3_nt: TGTGCCAGCAGTTTATCGGGAATCTCCTACGAGCAGTACTTC; clone_size: NA; cdr3_length: 14; d_call: NA; j_call: TRBJ2-7; v_call: TRBV28
cdr3_aa: CASSSDGIVYEQYF; cdr3_nt: TGCGCCAGCAGCTCGGACGGAATCGTGTACGAGCAGTACTTC; clone_size: NA; cdr3_length: 14; d_call: NA; j_call: TRBJ2-7; v_call: TRBV5-1
cdr3_aa: CASRGSYNEQFF; cdr3_nt: TGTGCCAGCAGGGGTTCTTACAATGAGCAGTTCTTC; clone_size: NA; cdr3_length: 12; d_call: NA; j_call: TRBJ2-1; v_call: TRBV11-2
cdr3_aa: CASSGDTREAFF; cdr3_nt: TGCGCCAGCAGCGGGGACACCCGTGAAGCTTTCTTT; clone_size: NA; cdr3_length: 12; d_call: NA; j_call: TRBJ1-1; v_call: TRBV5-1
cdr3_aa: CASSQDPTGAKNIQYF; cdr3_nt: TGCGCCAGCAGCCAAGACCCCACCGGGGCCAAAAACATTCAGTACTTC; clone_size: once; cdr3_length: 16; d_call: NA; j_call: TRBJ2-4; v_call: TRBV4-1
cdr3_aa: CASSPGYGYTF; cdr3_nt: TGTGCCAGCTCCCCGGGATATGGCTACACCTTC; clone_size: once; cdr3_length: 11; d_call: NA; j_call: TRBJ1-2; v_call: TRBV6-6
cdr3_aa: CASSPREGEQYF; cdr3_nt: TGTGCCAGCAGCCCTCGAGAAGGCGAGCAGTACTTC; clone_size: NA; cdr3_length: 12; d_call: NA; j_call: TRBJ2-7; v_call: TRBV7-3
cdr3_aa: CASGRKGGTEAFF; cdr3_nt: TGTGCCAGCGGAAGAAAGGGAGGCACTGAAGCTTTCTTT; clone_size: few; cdr3_length: 13; d_call: NA; j_call: TRBJ1-1; v_call: TRBV6-5
cdr3_aa: CASSLGASGSYEQYF; cdr3_nt: TGTGCCAGCAGCTTAGGCGCATCCGGCTCCTACGAGCAGTACTTC; clone_size: NA; cdr3_length: 15; d_call: NA; j_call: TRBJ2-7; v_call: TRBV7-6
cdr3_aa: CASSEIPGLETQYF; cdr3_nt: TGTGCCAGCAGTGAAATCCCGGGGCTGGAGACCCAGTACTTC; clone_size: NA; cdr3_length: 14; d_call: NA; j_call: TRBJ2-5; v_call: TRBV6-1
cdr3_aa: CAWSVLFSRLAGDRNTGELFF; cdr3_nt: TGTGCCTGGAGTGTATTATTTAGTCGGCTAGCGGGGGATCGGAACACCGGGGAGCTGTTTTTT; clone_size: few; cdr3_length: 21; d_call: TRBD2; j_call: TRBJ2-2; v_call: TRBV30
cdr3_aa: CSVAPGTAGDYTF; cdr3_nt: TGCAGCGTCGCACCGGGAACGGCCGGGGACTACACCTTC; clone_size: NA; cdr3_length: 13; d_call: NA; j_call: TRBJ1-2; v_call: TRBV29-1
cdr3_aa: CASSQGVGGGGADTQYF; cdr3_nt: TGTGCCAGCAGCCAAGGGGTCGGCGGGGGAGGCGCAGATACGCAGTATTTT; clone_size: NA; cdr3_length: 17; d_call: TRBD2; j_call: TRBJ2-3; v_call: TRBV3-1/TRBV3-2
cdr3_aa: CASTPGTGGEKLFF; cdr3_nt: TGTGCCAGCACCCCAGGGACAGGAGGGGAAAAACTGTTTTTT; clone_size: NA; cdr3_length: 14; d_call: TRBD1; j_call: TRBJ1-4; v_call: TRBV7-2
cdr3_aa: CASSPGQSPYEQYF; cdr3_nt: TGCGCCAGCAGTCCCGGACAGTCCCCCTACGAGCAGTACTTC; clone_size: NA; cdr3_length: 14; d_call: NA; j_call: TRBJ2-7; v_call: TRBV10-1
cdr3_aa: CASSSTGNQPQHF; cdr3_nt: TGTGCCAGCAGCTCTACAGGGAATCAGCCCCAGCATTTT; clone_size: once; cdr3_length: 13; d_call: NA; j_call: TRBJ1-5; v_call: TRBV5-6
cdr3_aa: CASSLVSLARETQYF; cdr3_nt: TGTGCCAGCAGCTTAGTTAGCCTAGCAAGAGAGACCCAGTACTTC; clone_size: once; cdr3_length: 15; d_call: NA; j_call: TRBJ2-5; v_call: TRBV7-9
cdr3_aa: CASSLEDPRRSETQYF; cdr3_nt: TGTGCCAGCAGCTTGGAGGACCCACGAAGGTCGGAGACCCAGTACTTC; clone_size: NA; cdr3_length: 16; d_call: NA; j_call: TRBJ2-5; v_call: TRBV5-5
cdr3_aa: CASRAPNTGELFF; cdr3_nt: TGTGCCAGCAGAGCTCCGAACACCGGGGAGCTGTTTTTT; clone_size: NA; cdr3_length: 13; d_call: NA; j_call: TRBJ2-2; v_call: TRBV6-5
cdr3_aa: CASSLVSNSGLFF; cdr3_nt: TGTGCCAGCAGCTTAGTTTCCAACAGTGGGCTGTTTTTT; clone_size: NA; cdr3_length: 13; d_call: NA; j_call: TRBJ2-2; v_call: TRBV7-9
cdr3_aa: CSASLRAAGSGYTF; cdr3_nt: TGCAGTGCTAGTTTGAGGGCCGCGGGAAGTGGCTACACCTTC; clone_size: NA; cdr3_length: 14; d_call: NA; j_call: TRBJ1-2; v_call: TRBV20-1
cdr3_aa: CASSLQARSEETQYF; cdr3_nt: TGCGCCAGCAGCTTGCAGGCGAGGTCCGAGGAGACCCAGTACTTC; clone_size: NA; cdr3_length: 15; d_call: NA; j_call: TRBJ2-5; v_call: TRBV5-1
cdr3_aa: CATSSSGINQPQHF; cdr3_nt: TGTGCCACCAGCTCGTCAGGCATTAATCAGCCCCAGCATTTT; clone_size: NA; cdr3_length: 14; d_call: NA; j_call: TRBJ1-5; v_call: TRBV15
cdr3_aa: CASSSAGDWVAAFF; cdr3_nt: TGTGCCAGCAGTTCGGCGGGGGATTGGGTGGCGGCTTTCTTT; clone_size: NA; cdr3_length: 14; d_call: NA; j_call: TRBJ1-1; v_call: TRBV28
cdr3_aa: CAWSVQGGSQPQHF; cdr3_nt: TGTGCCTGGAGTGTACAAGGGGGGTCTCAGCCCCAGCATTTT; clone_size: NA; cdr3_length: 14; d_call: NA; j_call: TRBJ1-5; v_call: TRBV30
cdr3_aa: CASSVLGHGGRDTIYF; cdr3_nt: TGTGCCAGCAGCGTCTTAGGGCACGGAGGGAGGGACACCATATATTTT; clone_size: NA; cdr3_length: 16; d_call: NA; j_call: TRBJ1-3; v_call: TRBV9
cdr3_aa: CASSRSGSYNSPLHF; cdr3_nt: TGTGCCAGCAGTAGATCCGGGTCATATAATTCACCCCTCCACTTT; clone_size: NA; cdr3_length: 15; d_call: NA; j_call: TRBJ1-6; v_call: TRBV7-6
cdr3_aa: CASSRDRVQETQYF; cdr3_nt: TGTGCCAGCAGTAGAGACAGAGTCCAAGAGACCCAGTACTTC; clone_size: NA; cdr3_length: 14; d_call: NA; j_call: TRBJ2-5; v_call: TRBV6-5
cdr3_aa: CASSQARGGRTGELFF; cdr3_nt: TGTGCCAGCAGCCAAGCCAGGGGGGGCCGGACCGGGGAGCTGTTTTTT; clone_size: NA; cdr3_length: 16; d_call: NA; j_call: TRBJ2-2; v_call: TRBV4-2
cdr3_aa: CASSRQGAYEQYF; cdr3_nt: TGTGCCAGCAGCCGGCAGGGCGCCTACGAGCAGTACTTC; clone_size: NA; cdr3_length: 13; d_call: NA; j_call: TRBJ2-7; v_call: TRBV3-1/TRBV3-2